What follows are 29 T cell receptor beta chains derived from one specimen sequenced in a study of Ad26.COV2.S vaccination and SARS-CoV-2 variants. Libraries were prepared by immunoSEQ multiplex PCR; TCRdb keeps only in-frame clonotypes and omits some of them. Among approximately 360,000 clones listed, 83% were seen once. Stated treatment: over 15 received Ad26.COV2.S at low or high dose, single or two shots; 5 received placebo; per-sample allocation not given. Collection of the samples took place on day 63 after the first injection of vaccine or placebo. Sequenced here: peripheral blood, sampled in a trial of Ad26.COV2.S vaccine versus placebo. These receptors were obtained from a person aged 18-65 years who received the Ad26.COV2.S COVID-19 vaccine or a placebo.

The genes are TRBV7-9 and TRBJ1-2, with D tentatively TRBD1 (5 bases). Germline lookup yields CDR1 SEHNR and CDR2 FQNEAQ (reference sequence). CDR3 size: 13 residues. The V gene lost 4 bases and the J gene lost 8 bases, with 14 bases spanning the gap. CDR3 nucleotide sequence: TGTGCCAGCAGCTACCGCAGGGTAAAAGGCTACACCTTC. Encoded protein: CASSYRRVKGYTF.

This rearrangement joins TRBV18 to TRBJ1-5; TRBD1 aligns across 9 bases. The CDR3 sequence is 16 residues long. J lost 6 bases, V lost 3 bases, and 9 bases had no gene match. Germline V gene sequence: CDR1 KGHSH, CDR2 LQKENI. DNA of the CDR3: TGTGCCAGCTCACCCTTACAGGGGGCGAACGGTCAGCCCCAGCATTTT. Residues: CASSPLQGANGQPQHF. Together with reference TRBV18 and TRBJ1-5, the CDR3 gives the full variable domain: NAGVMQNPRHLVRRRGQEARLRCSPMKGHSHVYWYRQLPEEGLKFMVYLQKENIIDESGMPKERFSAEFPKEGPSILRIQQVVRGDSAAYFCASSPLQGANGQPQHFGDGTRLSIL.

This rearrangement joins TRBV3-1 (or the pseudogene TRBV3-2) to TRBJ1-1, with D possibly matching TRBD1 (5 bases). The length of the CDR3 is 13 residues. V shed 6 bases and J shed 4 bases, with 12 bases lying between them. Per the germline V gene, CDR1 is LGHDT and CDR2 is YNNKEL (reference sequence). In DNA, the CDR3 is TGTGCCAGCAGGTTACCCGGGGGCACTGAAGCTTTCTTT. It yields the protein CASRLPGGTEAFF.

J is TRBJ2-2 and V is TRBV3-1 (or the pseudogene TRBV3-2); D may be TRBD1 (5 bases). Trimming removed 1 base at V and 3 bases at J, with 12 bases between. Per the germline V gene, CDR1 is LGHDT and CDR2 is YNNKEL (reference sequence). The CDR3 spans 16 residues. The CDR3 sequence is CASSQVVGPDTGELFF. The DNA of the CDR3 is TGTGCCAGCAGCCAAGTTGTGGGGCCGGACACCGGGGAGCTGTTTTTT.

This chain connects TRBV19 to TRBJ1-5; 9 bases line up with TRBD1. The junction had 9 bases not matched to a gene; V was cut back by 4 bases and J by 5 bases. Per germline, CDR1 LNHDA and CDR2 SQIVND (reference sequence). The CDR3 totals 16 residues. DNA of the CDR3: TGTGCCAGTAGTACCACAGGGACAGGGTTTTATCAGCCCCAGCATTTT. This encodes CASSTTGTGFYQPQHF.

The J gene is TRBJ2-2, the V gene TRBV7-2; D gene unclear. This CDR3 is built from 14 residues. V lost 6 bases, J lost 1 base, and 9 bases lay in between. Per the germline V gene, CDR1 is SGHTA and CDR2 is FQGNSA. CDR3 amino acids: CASRGVGNTGELFF. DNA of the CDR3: TGTGCCAGCAGAGGAGTAGGGAACACCGGGGAGCTGTTTTTT.

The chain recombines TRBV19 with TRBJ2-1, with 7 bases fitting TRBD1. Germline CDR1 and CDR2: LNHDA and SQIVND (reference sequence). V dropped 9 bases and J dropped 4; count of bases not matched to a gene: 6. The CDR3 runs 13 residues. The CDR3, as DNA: TGTGCCAGCCGGGACAGATCATACAATGAGCAGTTCTTC. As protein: CASRDRSYNEQFF.

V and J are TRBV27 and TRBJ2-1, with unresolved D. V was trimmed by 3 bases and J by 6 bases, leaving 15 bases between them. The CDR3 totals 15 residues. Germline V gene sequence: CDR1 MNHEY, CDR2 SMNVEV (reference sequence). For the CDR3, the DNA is TGTGCCAGCAGTTTCCGATTTGGGGTTTTCAATGAGCAGTTCTTC. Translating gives CASSFRFGVFNEQFF.

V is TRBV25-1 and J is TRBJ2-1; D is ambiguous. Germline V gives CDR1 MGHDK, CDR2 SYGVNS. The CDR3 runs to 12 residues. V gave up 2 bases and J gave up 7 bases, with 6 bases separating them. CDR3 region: CASSETANEQFF. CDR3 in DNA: TGTGCCAGCAGTGAAACAGCTAATGAGCAGTTCTTC.

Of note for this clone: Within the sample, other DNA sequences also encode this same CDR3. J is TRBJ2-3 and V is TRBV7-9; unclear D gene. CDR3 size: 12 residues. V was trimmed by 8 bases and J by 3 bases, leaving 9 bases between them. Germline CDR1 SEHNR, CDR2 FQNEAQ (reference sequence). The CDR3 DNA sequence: TGTGCCAGCTCCCCAGGAACAGATACGCAGTATTTT. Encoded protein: CASSPGTDTQYF.

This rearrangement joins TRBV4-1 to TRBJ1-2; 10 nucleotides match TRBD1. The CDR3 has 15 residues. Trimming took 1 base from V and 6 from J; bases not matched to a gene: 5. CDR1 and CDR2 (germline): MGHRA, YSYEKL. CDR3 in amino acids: CASSQVETGGDGYTF. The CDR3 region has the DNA TGCGCCAGCAGCCAAGTCGAGACAGGGGGCGATGGCTACACCTTC.

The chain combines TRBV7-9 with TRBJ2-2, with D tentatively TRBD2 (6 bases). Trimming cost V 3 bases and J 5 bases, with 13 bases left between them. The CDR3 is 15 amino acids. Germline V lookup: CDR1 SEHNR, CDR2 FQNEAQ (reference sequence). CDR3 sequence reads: CASSLAGLGTGELFF. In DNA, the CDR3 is TGTGCCAGCAGCTTGGCGGGGTTGGGGACCGGGGAGCTGTTTTTT.

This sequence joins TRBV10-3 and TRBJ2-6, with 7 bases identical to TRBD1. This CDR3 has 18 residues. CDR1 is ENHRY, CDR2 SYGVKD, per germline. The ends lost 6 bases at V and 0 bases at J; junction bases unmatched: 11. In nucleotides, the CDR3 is TGTGCCATCAGGCCTCAGGTGGGGACAGTCTCTGGGGCCAACGTCCTGACTTTC. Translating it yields CAIRPQVGTVSGANVLTF.

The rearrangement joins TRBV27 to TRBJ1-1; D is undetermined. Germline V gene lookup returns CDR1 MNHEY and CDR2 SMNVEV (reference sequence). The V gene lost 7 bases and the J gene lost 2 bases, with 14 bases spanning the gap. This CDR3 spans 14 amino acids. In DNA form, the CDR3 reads TGTGCCAGCACCTCCCTTGGCAGTAACACTGAAGCTTTCTTT. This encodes CASTSLGSNTEAFF.

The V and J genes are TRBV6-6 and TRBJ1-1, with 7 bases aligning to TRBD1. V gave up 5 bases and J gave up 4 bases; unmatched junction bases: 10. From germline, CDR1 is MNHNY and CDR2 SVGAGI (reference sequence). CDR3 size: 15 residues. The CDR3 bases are TGTGCCAGCAGTCCCCCCCTTTCAGGGGGCACTGAAGCTTTCTTT. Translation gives CASSPPLSGGTEAFF.

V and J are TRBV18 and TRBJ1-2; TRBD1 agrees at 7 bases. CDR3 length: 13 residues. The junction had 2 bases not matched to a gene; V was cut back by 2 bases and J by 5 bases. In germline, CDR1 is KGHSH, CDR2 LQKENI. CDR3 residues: CASSPGGQYGYTF. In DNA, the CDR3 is TGTGCCAGCTCACCAGGGGGACAGTATGGCTACACCTTC.

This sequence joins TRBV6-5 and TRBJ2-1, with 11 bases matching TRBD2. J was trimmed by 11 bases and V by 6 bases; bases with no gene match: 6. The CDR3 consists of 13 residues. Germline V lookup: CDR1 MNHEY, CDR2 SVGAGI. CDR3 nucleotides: TGTGCCAGCAGCCCCGGACTAGCGGGTAAGCAGTTCTTC. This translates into CASSPGLAGKQFF.

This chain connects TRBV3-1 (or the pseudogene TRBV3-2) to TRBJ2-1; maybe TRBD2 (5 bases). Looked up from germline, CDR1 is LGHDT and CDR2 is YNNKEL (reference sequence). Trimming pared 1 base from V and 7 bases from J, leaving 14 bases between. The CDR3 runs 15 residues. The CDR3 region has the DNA TGTGCCAGCAGCCAAGGATTCTCGGGAAGAAATGAGCAGTTCTTC. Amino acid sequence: CASSQGFSGRNEQFF.

The DNA of the CDR3 is TGTGCCAGCAGCGTAGTGGTCTCAGATACGCAGTATTTT. This encodes CASSVVVSDTQYF. V usage is TRBV9 and J usage is TRBJ2-3, with D unclear. The V end was cut by 0 bases, the J end by 4 bases, with 6 bases between. CDR3 length equals 13 residues. CDR1 SGDLS and CDR2 YYNGEE come from the germline V gene.

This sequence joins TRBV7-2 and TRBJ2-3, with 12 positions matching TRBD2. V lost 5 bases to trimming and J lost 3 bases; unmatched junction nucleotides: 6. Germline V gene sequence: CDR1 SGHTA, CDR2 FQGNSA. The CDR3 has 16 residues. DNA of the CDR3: TGTGCCAGCAGCCTCTGGACTAGCGGGATAACAGATACGCAGTATTTT. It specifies CASSLWTSGITDTQYF. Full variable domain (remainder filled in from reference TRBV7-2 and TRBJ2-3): GAGVSQSPSNKVTEKGKDVELRCDPISGHTALYWYRQSLGQGLEFLIYFQGNSAPDKSGLPSDRFSAERTGGSVSTLTIQRTQQEDSAVYLCASSLWTSGITDTQYFGPGTRLTVL.

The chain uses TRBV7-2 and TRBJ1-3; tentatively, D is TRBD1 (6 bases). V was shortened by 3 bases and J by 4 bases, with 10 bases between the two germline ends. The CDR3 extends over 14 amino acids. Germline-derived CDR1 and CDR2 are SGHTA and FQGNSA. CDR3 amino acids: CASSFRGLGNTIYF. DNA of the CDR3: TGTGCCAGCAGCTTTCGGGGGCTGGGAAACACCATATATTTT.

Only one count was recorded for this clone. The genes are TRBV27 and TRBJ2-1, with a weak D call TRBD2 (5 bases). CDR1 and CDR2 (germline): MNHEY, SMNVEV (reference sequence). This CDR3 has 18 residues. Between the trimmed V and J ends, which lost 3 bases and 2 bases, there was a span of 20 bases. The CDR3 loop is CASSLGDFFASPYNEQFF. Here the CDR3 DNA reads TGTGCCAGCAGTTTGGGAGACTTTTTCGCCTCCCCCTACAATGAGCAGTTCTTC.

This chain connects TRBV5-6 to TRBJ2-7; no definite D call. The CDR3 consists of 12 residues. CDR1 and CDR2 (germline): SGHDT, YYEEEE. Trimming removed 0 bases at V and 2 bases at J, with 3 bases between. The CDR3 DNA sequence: TGTGCCAGCAGCTTGGCCCCCTACGAGCAGTACTTC. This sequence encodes CASSLAPYEQYF.

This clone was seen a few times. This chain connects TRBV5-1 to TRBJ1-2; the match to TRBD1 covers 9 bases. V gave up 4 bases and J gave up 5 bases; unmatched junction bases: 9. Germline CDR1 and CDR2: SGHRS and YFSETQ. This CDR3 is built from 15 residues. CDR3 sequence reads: CASSSLQGAGYGYTF. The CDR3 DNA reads TGCGCCAGCAGCAGCTTACAGGGGGCCGGTTATGGCTACACCTTC.

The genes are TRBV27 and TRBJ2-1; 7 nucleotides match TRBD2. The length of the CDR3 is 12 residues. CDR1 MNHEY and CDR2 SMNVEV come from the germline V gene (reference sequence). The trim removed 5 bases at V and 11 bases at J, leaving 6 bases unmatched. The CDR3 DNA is TGTGCCAGCAGTACCTGGGACTATCAGCAGTTCTTC. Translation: CASSTWDYQQFF.

CDR3 sequence (DNA): TGCGCCAGCAGCCAAGCCCCGGGACTAGTCAACTACGAGCAGTACTTC. This codes for CASSQAPGLVNYEQYF. V gene TRBV4-1 combines with J gene TRBJ2-7, with TRBD2 matching over 8 bases. Germline values: CDR1 MGHRA, CDR2 YSYEKL. This CDR3 region has 16 residues. The V and J ends lost 1 base and 3 bases, in that order; junction bases with no gene match: 8.

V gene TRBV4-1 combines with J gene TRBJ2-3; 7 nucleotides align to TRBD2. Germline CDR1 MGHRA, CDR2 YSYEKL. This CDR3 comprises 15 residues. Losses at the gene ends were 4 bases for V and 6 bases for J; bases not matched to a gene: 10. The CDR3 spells CASSRGGGGEDTQYF. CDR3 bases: TGCGCCAGCAGCCGGGGTGGCGGGGGAGAGGATACGCAGTATTTT.

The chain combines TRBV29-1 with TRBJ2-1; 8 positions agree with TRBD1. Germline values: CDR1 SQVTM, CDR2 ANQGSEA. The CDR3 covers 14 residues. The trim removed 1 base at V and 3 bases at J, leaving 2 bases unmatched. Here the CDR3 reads CSVEGQGYYNEQFF. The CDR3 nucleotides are TGCAGCGTTGAAGGACAGGGGTACTACAATGAGCAGTTCTTC.

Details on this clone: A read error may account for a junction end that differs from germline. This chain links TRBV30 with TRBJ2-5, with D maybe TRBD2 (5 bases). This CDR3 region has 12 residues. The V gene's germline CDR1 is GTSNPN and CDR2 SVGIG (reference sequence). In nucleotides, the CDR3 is TGTGCCCGGAGGTCAAGAGTTGGGACCCAGTACTTC. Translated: CARRSRVGTQYF.